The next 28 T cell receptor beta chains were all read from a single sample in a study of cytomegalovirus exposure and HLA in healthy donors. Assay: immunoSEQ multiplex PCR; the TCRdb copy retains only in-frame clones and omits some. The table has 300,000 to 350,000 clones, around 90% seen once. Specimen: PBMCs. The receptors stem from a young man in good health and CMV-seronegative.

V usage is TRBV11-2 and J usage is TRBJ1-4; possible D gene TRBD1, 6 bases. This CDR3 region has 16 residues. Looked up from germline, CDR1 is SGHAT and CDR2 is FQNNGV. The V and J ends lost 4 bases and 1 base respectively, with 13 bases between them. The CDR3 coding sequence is TGTGCCAGCAGCTCCGGACAGTCGTTAACTAATGAAAAACTGTTTTTT. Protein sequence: CASSSGQSLTNEKLFF. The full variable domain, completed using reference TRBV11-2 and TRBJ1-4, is EAGVAQSPRYKIIEKRQSVAFWCNPISGHATLYWYQQILGQGPKLLIQFQNNGVVDDSQLPKDRFSAERLKGVDSTLKIQPAKLEDSAVYLCASSSGQSLTNEKLFFGSGTQLSVL.

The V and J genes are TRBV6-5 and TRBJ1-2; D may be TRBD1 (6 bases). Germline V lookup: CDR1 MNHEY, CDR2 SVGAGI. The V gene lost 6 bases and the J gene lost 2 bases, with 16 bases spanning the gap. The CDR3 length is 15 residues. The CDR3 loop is CASRARGEPNYGYTF. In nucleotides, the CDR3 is TGTGCCAGCAGGGCCAGGGGCGAACCCAACTATGGCTACACCTTC.

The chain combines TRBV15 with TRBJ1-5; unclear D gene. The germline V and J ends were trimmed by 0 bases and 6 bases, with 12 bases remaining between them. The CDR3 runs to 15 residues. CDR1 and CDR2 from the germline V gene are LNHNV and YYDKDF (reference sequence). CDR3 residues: CATSRDLEVLQPQHF. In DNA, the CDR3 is TGTGCCACCAGCAGAGATCTAGAGGTCCTTCAGCCCCAGCATTTT.

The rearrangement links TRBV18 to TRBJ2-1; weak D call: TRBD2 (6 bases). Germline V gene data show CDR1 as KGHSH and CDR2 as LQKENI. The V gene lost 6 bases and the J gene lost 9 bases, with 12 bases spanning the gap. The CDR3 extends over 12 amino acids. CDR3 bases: TGTGCCAGCTCCGCGCTAGCGATTGAGCAGTTCTTC. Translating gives CASSALAIEQFF.

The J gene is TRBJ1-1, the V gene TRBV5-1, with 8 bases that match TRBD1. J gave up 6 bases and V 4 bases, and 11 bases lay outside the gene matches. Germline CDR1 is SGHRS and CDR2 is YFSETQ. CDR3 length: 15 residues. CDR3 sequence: CASSLLDRAVSEAFF. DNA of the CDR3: TGCGCCAGCAGCCTGCTGGACAGGGCGGTGTCTGAAGCTTTCTTT.

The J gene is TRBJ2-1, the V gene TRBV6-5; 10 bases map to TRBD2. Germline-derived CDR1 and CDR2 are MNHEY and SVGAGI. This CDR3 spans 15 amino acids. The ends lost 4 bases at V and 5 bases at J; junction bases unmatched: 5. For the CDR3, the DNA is TGTGCCAGCAGTTCCAAAGCGGGGGGGCACAATGAGCAGTTCTTC. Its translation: CASSSKAGGHNEQFF.

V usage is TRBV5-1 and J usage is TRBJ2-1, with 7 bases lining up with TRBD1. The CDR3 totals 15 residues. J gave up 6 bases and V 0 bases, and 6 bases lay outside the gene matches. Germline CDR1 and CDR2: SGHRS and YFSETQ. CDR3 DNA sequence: TGCGCCAGCAGCTTGGTAGAGGGGGCGCCCAATGAGCAGTTCTTC. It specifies CASSLVEGAPNEQFF. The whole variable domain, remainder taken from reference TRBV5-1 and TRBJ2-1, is KAGVTQTPRYLIKTRGQQVTLSCSPISGHRSVSWYQQTPGQGLQFLFEYFSETQRNKGNFPGRFSGRQFSNSRSEMNVSTLELGDSALYLCASSLVEGAPNEQFFGPGTRLTVL.

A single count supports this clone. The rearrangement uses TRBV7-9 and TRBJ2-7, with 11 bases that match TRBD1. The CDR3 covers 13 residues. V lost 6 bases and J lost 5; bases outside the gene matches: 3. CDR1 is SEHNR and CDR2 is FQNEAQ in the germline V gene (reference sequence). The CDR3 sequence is CASRGQGADEQYF. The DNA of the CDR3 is TGTGCCAGCAGAGGACAGGGGGCTGACGAGCAGTACTTC.

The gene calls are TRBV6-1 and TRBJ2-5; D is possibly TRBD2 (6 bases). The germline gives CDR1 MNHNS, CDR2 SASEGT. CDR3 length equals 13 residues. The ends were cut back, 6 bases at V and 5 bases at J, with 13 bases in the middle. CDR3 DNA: TGTGCCAGCAGCCCGGGACTCGGTGAGACCCAGTACTTC. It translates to CASSPGLGETQYF.

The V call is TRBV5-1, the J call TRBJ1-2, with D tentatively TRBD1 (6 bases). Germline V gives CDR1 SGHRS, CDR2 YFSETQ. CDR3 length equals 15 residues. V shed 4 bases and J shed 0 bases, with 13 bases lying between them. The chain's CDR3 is CASSPDSKANYGYTF. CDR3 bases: TGCGCCAGCAGCCCGGACAGTAAAGCTAACTATGGCTACACCTTC.

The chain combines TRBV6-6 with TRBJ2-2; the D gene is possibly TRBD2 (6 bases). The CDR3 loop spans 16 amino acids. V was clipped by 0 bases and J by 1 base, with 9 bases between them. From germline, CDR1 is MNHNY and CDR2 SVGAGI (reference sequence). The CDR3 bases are TGTGCCAGCAGTTACTCCCCCGGGGGGAACACCGGGGAGCTGTTTTTT. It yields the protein CASSYSPGGNTGELFF.

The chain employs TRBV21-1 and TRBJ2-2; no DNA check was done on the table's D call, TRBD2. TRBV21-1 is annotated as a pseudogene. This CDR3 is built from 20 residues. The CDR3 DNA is TGTGCCAGCAGCAAAGTAATTAGCGGGGGGCCTAAATCGAACACCGGGGAGCTGTTTTTT. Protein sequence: CASSKVISGGPKSNTGELFF.

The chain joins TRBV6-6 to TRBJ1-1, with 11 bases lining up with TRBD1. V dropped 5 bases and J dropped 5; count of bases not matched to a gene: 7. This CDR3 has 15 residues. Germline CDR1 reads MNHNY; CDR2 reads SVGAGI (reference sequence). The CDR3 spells CASSRSGTGGTEAFF. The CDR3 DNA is TGTGCCAGCAGTCGCTCGGGGACAGGGGGGACTGAAGCTTTCTTT.

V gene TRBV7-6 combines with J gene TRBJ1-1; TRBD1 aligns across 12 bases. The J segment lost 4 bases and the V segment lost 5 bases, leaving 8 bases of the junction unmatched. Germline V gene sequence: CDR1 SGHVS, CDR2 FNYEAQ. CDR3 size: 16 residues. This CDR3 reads CASSGRDRGLGTEAFF. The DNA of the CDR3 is TGTGCCAGCAGCGGCCGGGACAGGGGGCTTGGCACTGAAGCTTTCTTT.

The CDR3 bases are TGTGCCAGCAGCTTAGACGTCGGGGGAGCGCAGTACTTC. This translates into CASSLDVGGAQYF. This chain connects TRBV11-2 to TRBJ2-7; weak D call: TRBD2 (6 bases). Germline CDR1 reads SGHAT; CDR2 reads FQNNGV. This CDR3 has 13 residues. Deletions cut 0 bases from V and 9 bases from J, with 12 bases between.

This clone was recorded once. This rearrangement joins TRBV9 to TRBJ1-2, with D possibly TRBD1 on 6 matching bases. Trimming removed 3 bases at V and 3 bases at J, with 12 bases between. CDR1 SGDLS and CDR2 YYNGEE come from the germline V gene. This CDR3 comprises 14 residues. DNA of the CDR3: TGTGCCAGCAGCGGAACAGGGATTTACTATGGCTACACCTTC. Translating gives CASSGTGIYYGYTF.

The CDR3 region has the DNA TGTGCCAGCAGCGTAACGGGGATCGAGACCCAGTACTTC. Translation: CASSVTGIETQYF. The chain uses TRBV7-9 and TRBJ2-5, with a tentative D call TRBD2 (5 bases). The germline V gene has CDR1 SEHNR and CDR2 FQNEAQ (reference sequence). V lost 5 bases to trimming and J lost 5 bases, with 12 bases between them. The CDR3 is 13 amino acids.

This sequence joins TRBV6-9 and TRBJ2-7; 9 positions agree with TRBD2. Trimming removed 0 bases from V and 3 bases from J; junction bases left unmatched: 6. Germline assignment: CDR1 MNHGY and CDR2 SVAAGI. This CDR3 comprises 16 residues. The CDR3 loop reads CASSYSRSGGSYEQYF. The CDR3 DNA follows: TGTGCCAGCAGTTATTCGCGCAGCGGGGGGAGCTACGAGCAGTACTTC.

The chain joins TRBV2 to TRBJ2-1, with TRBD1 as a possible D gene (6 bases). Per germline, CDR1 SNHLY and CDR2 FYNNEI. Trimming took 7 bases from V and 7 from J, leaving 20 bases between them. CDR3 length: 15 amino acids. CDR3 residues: CASIQRAGARNEQFF. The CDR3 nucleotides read TGTGCCAGCATCCAAAGGGCAGGGGCACGTAATGAGCAGTTCTTC.

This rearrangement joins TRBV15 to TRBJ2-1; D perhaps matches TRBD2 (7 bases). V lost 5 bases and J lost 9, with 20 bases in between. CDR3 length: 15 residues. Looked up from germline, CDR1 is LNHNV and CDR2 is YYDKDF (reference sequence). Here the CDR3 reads CATSRGGGASSEQFF. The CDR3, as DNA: TGTGCCACCAGCCGAGGAGGGGGGGCAAGTAGTGAGCAGTTCTTC.

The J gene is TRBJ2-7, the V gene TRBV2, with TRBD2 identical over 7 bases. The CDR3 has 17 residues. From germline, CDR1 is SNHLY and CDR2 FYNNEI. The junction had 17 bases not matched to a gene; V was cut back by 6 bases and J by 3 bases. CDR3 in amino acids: CASRGSVTSVSYYEQYF. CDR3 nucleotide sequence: TGTGCCAGCAGGGGCTCGGTCACTAGCGTCTCATACTACGAGCAGTACTTC.

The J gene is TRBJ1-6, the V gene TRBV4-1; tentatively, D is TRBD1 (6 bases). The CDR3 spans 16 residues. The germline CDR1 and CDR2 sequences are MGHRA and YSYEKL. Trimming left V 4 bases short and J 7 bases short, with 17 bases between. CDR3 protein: CASSLGTGSQNSPLHF. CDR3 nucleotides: TGCGCCAGCAGCCTCGGAACAGGGTCCCAAAATTCACCCCTCCACTTT.

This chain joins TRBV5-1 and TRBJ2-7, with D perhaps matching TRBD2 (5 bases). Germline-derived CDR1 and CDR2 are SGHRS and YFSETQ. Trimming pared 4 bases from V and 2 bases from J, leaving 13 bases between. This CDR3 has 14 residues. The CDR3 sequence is CASSGGRNTYEQYF. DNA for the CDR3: TGCGCCAGCAGCGGAGGACGGAACACCTACGAGCAGTACTTC. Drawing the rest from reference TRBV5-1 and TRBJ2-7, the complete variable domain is KAGVTQTPRYLIKTRGQQVTLSCSPISGHRSVSWYQQTPGQGLQFLFEYFSETQRNKGNFPGRFSGRQFSNSRSEMNVSTLELGDSALYLCASSGGRNTYEQYFGPGTRLTVT.

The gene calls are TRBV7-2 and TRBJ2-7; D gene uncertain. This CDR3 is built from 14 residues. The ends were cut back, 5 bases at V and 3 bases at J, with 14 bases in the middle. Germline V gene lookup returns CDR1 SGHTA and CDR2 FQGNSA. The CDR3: CASSPDTWSYEQYF. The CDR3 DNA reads TGTGCCAGCAGCCCTGATACCTGGAGCTACGAGCAGTACTTC.

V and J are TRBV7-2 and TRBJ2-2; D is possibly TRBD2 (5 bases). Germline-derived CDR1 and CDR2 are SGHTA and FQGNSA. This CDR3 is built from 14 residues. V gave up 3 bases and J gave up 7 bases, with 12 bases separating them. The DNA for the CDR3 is TGTGCCAGCAGCTTTTCGGGAACCGTCGGGGAGCTGTTTTTT. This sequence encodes CASSFSGTVGELFF.

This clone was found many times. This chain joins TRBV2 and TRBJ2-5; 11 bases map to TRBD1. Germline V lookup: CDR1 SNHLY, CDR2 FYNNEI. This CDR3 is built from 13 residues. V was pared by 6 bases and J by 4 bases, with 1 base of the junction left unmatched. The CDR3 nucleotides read TGTGCCAGCAGGGACAGGGGGCGAGAGACCCAGTACTTC. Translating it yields CASRDRGRETQYF. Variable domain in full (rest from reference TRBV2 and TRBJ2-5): EPEVTQTPSHQVTQMGQEVILRCVPISNHLYFYWYRQILGQKVEFLVSFYNNEISEKSEIFDDQFSVERPDGSNFTLKIRSTKLEDSAMYFCASRDRGRETQYFGPGTRLLVL.

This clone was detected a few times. The CDR3 region is CASSLFGGELFF. DNA of the CDR3: TGTGCCAGCAGCTTATTCGGCGGGGAGCTGTTTTTT. The chain is built from TRBV7-6 and TRBJ2-2; no firm D call. The ends were cut back, 2 bases at V and 7 bases at J, with 5 bases in the middle. The CDR3 runs to 12 residues. The germline gives CDR1 SGHVS, CDR2 FNYEAQ.

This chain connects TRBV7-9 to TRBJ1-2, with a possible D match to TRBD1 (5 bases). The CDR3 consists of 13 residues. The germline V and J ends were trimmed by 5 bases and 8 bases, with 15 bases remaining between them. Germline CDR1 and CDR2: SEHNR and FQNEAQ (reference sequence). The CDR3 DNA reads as TGTGCCAGCAGCACATCCCAGGGAACCGGCTACACCTTC. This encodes CASSTSQGTGYTF.